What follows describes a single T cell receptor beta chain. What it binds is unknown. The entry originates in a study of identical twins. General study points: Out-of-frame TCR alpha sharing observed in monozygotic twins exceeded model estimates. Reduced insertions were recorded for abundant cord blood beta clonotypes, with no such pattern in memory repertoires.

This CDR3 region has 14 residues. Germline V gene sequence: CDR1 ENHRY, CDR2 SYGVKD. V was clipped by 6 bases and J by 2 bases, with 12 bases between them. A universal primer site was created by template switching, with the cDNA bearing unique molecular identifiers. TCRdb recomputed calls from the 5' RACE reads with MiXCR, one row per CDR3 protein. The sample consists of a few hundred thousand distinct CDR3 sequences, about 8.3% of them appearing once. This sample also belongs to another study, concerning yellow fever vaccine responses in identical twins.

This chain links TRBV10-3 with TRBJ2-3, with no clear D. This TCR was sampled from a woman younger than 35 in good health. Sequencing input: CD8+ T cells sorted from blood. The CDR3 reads CAISDVGFTDTQYF. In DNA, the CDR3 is TGTGCCATCAGCGACGTAGGATTCACAGATACGCAGTATTTT.